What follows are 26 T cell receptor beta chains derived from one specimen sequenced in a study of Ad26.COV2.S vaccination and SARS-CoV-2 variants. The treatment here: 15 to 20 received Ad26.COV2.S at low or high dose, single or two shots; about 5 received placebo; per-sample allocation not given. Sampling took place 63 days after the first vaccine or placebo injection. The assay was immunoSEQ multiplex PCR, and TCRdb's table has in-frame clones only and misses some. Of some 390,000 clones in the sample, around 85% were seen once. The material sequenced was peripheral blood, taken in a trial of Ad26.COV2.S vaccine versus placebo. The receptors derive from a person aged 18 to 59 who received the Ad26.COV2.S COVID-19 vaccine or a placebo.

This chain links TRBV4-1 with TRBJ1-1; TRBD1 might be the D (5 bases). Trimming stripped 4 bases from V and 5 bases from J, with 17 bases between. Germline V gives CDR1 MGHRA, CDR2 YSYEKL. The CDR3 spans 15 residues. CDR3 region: CASSRVGGLRTEAFF. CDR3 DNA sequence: TGCGCCAGCAGCCGGGTCGGGGGTTTACGGACTGAAGCTTTCTTT.

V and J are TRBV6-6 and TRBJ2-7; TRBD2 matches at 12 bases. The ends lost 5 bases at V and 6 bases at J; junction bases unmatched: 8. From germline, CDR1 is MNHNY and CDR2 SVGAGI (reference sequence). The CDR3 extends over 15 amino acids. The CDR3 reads CASSVASGGAFEQYF. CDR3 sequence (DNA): TGTGCCAGCAGTGTCGCTAGCGGGGGGGCCTTCGAGCAGTACTTC.

CDR3 bases: TGTGCCAGCAGCCAAGATCGTTTCCACTATGGCTACACCTTC. This codes for CASSQDRFHYGYTF. V is TRBV14 and J is TRBJ1-2; unclear D gene. The CDR3 has 14 amino acids. Germline V gives CDR1 SGHDN, CDR2 FVKESK. Trimming cost V 0 bases and J 3 bases, with 8 bases left between them.

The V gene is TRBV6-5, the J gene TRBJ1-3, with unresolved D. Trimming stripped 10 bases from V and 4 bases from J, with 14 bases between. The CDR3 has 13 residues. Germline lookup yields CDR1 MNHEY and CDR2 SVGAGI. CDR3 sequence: CATSVAAGNTIYF. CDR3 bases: TGTGCCACTTCCGTAGCGGCGGGAAACACCATATATTTT.

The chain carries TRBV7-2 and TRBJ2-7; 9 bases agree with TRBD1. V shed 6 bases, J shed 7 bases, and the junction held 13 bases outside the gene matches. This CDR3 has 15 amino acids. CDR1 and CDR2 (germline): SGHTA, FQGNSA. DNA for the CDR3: TGTGCCAGCAGTCAACCGGGACAGGGCCCTCTAGAGCAGTACTTC. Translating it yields CASSQPGQGPLEQYF.

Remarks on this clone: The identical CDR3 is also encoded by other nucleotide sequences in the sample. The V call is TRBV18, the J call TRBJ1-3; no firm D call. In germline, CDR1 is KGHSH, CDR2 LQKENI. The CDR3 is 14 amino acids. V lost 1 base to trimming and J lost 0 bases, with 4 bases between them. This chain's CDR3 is CASSPLGSGNTIYF. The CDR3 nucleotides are TGTGCCAGCTCACCACTAGGCTCTGGAAACACCATATATTTT.

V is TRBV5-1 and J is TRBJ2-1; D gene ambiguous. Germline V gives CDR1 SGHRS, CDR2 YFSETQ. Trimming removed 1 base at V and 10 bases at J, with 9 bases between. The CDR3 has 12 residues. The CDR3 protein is CASSLLHDEQFF. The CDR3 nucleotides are TGCGCCAGCAGCTTGTTGCACGACGAGCAGTTCTTC.

The CDR3 region has the DNA TGTGCCAGCAGCGGAACAGGGTCGACCTCCTACGAGCAGTACTTC. This encodes CASSGTGSTSYEQYF. This chain connects TRBV27 to TRBJ2-7, with a possible D match to TRBD1 (6 bases). Germline V gene sequence: CDR1 MNHEY, CDR2 SMNVEV (reference sequence). This CDR3 is 15 amino acids long. Trimming shortened V by 6 bases and J by 0 bases, and 15 bases separated the two germline ends.

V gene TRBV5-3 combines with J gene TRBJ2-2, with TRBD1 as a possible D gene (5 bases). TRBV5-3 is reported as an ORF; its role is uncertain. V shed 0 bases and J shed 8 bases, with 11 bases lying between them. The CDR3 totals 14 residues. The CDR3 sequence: CARSLGQGSGELFF. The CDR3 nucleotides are TGTGCCAGAAGCTTGGGGCAGGGTTCGGGGGAGCTGTTTTTT.

The CDR3 DNA reads TGTGCCAGCAGTGACCGGGTCAGAAGGTTGGGAGAGCAGTACTTC. Residues: CASSDRVRRLGEQYF. The chain joins TRBV6-6 to TRBJ2-7; the D is unclear. The CDR3 totals 15 residues. The V end lost 5 bases, the J end lost 7 bases, and 21 bases lay between the germline ends. Per germline, CDR1 MNHNY and CDR2 SVGAGI (reference sequence).

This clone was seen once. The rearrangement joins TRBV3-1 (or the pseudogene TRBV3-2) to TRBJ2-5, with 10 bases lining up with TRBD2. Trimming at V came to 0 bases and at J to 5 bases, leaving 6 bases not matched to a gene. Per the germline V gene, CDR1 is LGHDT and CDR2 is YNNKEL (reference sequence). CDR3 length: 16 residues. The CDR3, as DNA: TGTGCCAGCAGCCAAGATCTGGATAGCGGGGGGGAGACCCAGTACTTC. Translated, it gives CASSQDLDSGGETQYF.

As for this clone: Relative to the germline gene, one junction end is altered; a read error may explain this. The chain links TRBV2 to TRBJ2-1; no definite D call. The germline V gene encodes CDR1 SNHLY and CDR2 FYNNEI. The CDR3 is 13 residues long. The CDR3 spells CASGEQSYNEQFF. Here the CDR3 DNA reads TGTGCCAGCGGTGAGCAGAGCTACAATGAGCAGTTCTTC.

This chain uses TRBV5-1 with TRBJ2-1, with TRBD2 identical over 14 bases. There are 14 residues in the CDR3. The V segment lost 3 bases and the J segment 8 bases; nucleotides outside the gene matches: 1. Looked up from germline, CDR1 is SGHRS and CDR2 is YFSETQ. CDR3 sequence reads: CASSWGLAGDEQFF. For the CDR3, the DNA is TGCGCCAGCAGCTGGGGACTAGCGGGGGATGAGCAGTTCTTC.

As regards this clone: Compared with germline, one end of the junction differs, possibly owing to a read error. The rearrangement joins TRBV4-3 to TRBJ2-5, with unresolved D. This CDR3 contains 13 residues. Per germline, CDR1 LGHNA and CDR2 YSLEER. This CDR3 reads CASSQRRGEPQYF. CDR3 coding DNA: TGCGCCAGCAGCCAACGACGTGGAGAGCCCCAGTACTTC.

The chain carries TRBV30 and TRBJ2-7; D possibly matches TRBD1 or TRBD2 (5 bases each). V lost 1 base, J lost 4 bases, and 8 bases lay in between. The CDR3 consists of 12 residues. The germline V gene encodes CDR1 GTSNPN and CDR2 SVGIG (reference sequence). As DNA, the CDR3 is TGTGCCTGGAGTGGGGACCGATACGAGCAGTACTTC. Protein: CAWSGDRYEQYF.

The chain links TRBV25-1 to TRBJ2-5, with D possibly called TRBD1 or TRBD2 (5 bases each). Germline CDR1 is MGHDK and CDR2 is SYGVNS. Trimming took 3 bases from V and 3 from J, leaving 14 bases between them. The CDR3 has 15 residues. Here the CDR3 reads CASSDPPGTKETQYF. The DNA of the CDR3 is TGTGCCAGCAGTGACCCACCAGGGACGAAAGAGACCCAGTACTTC.

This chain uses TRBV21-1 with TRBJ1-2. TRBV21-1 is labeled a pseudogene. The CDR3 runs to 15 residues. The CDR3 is CASSQTGRMGYGYTF. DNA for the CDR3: TGTGCCAGCAGCCAGACGGGGAGGATGGGCTATGGCTACACCTTC.

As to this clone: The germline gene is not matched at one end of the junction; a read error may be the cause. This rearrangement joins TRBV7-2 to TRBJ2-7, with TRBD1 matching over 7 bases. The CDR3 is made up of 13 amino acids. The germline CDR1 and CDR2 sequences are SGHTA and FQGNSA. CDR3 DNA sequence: TGTGCCAGCAGCTTTTTCCACCCGGGACAGCTGGCCTTC. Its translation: CASSFFHPGQLAF.

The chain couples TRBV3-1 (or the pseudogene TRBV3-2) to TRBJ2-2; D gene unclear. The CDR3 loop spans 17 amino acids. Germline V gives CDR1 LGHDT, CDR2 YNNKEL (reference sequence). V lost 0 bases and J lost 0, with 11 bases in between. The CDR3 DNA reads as TGTGCCAGCAGCCAAGATCGTAGACCGTCGAACACCGGGGAGCTGTTTTTT. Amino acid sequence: CASSQDRRPSNTGELFF.

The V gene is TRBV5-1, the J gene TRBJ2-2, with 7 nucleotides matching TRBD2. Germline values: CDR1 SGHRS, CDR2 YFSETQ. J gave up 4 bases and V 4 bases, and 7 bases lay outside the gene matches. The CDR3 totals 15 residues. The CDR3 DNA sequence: TGCGCCAGCAGCCCCCAAACGGGGGGCACCGGGGAGCTGTTTTTT. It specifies CASSPQTGGTGELFF.

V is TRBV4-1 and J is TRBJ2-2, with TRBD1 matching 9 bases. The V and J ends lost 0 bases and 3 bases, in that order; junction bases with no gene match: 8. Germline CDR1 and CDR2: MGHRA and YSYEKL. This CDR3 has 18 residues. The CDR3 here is CASSQDPRTGVYTGELFF. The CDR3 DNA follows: TGCGCCAGCAGCCAAGATCCCAGGACAGGGGTCTACACCGGGGAGCTGTTTTTT.

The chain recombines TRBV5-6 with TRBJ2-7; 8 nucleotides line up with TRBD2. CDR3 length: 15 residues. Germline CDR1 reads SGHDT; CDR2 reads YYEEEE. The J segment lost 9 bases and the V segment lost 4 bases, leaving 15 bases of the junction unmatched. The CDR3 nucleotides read TGTGCCAGCAGCCGGCGGTCGGGGGGGCCCGGGGCGCAGTACTTC. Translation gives CASSRRSGGPGAQYF.

The chain's CDR3 is CASSGRDRGRGTQYF. The CDR3 DNA is TGTGCCAGCAGCGGCCGGGACAGGGGGCGTGGTACGCAGTATTTT. The chain uses TRBV21-1 and TRBJ2-3; TRBD1 is taken as the D call from the table, unchecked against the DNA. TRBV21-1 is given as a pseudogene. This CDR3 has 15 amino acids.

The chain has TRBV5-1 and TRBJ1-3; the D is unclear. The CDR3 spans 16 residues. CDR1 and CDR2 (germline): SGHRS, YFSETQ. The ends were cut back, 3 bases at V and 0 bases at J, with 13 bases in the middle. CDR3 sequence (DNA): TGCGCCAGCAGCTCCCGTGAGGGCCTCTCTGGAAACACCATATATTTT. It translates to CASSSREGLSGNTIYF.

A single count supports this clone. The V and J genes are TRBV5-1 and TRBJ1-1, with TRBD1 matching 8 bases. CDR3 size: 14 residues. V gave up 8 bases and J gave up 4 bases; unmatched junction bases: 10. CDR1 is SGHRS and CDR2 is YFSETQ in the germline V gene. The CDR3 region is CASTQGAQGTEAFF. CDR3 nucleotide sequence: TGCGCCAGTACCCAGGGGGCCCAGGGCACTGAAGCTTTCTTT. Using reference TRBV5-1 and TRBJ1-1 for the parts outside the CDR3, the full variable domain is KAGVTQTPRYLIKTRGQQVTLSCSPISGHRSVSWYQQTPGQGLQFLFEYFSETQRNKGNFPGRFSGRQFSNSRSEMNVSTLELGDSALYLCASTQGAQGTEAFFGQGTRLTVV.

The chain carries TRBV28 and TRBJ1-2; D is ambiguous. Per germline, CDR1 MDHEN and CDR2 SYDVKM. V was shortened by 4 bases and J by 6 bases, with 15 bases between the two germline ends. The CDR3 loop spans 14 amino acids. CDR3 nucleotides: TGTGCCAGCAGTTCCACGGCGACACAGCATGGCTACACCTTC. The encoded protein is CASSSTATQHGYTF.